The 15 T cell receptor beta chains below all came from one sample that was sequenced in a study of T cells in Graves' hyperthyroidism and ophthalmopathy. TCR beta CDR3 regions were amplified from RNA transcripts. TCR CDR3 regions were first amplified by RT-PCR with HTBI primers. TCRdb re-called the multiplex PCR reads through MiXCR, storing one row per CDR3 protein. The sample shows some 490,000 distinct CDR3 sequences, roughly 15% of them seen only once. What was sequenced was blood. The source is a woman aged 25 to 39 with Graves' ophthalmopathy.

The chain employs TRBV30 and TRBJ1-2; D not certain. Trimming took 3 bases from V and 6 from J, leaving 20 bases between them. CDR1 and CDR2 (germline): GTSNPN, SVGIG (reference sequence). CDR3 length: 15 amino acids. The CDR3, as DNA: TGTGCCTGGAGCATAACCCCTTGGAGGTATAATGGCTACACCTTC. Translation: CAWSITPWRYNGYTF.

The chain links TRBV6-1 to TRBJ2-4; TRBD1 aligns across 8 bases. The germline gives CDR1 MNHNS, CDR2 SASEGT. CDR3 length equals 15 residues. V was clipped by 5 bases and J by 7 bases; unmatched bases: 10. The CDR3 loop reads CASSSRDRLGNIQYF. CDR3 in DNA: TGTGCCAGCAGTTCCCGGGACAGGCTGGGGAACATTCAGTACTTC.

At least ten counts were recorded for this clonotype. This chain connects TRBV28 to TRBJ1-2, with D possibly TRBD1 on 6 matching bases. Germline V gives CDR1 MDHEN, CDR2 SYDVKM. This CDR3 is 13 amino acids long. V lost 7 bases and J lost 4, with 13 bases in between. CDR3 nucleotide sequence: TGTGCCAGCAACGTTCCGGACAGCTATGGCTACACCTTC. Residues: CASNVPDSYGYTF.

This clonotype was observed a handful of times. The chain links TRBV14 to TRBJ1-5; 10 nucleotides line up with TRBD1. V shed 5 bases and J 2 bases; nucleotides not matched to a gene: 15. The germline V gene has CDR1 SGHDN and CDR2 FVKESK. The CDR3 contains 19 residues. CDR3 coding DNA: TGTGCCAGCAGCAACTCGCCGGGACAGGGGTTTCTTCGCAATCAGCCCCAGCATTTT. This gives the protein CASSNSPGQGFLRNQPQHF.

This clonotype was counted a few times. The V and J genes are TRBV29-1 and TRBJ2-7; D not resolved. V was cut by 7 bases and J by 1 base, with 14 bases left in between. This CDR3 region has 13 residues. The germline V gene encodes CDR1 SQVTM and CDR2 ANQGSEA. CDR3 sequence: CSAGPGYSYEQYF. CDR3 sequence (DNA): TGCAGCGCCGGTCCTGGCTATTCCTACGAGCAGTACTTC.

This clonotype came up many times. This chain connects TRBV6-2 or TRBV6-3 to TRBJ2-5; 11 bases align to TRBD2. From germline, CDR1 is MNHEY and CDR2 SVGEGT. With V trimmed by 5 bases and J by 6 bases, 8 bases remained unmatched. CDR3 length equals 15 residues. The CDR3 here is CASSDIGLAGKTQYF. CDR3 bases: TGTGCCAGCAGTGATATCGGACTAGCGGGCAAGACCCAGTACTTC.

This clonotype was seen ten or more times. V is TRBV7-9 and J is TRBJ2-7; tentatively, D is TRBD2 (5 bases). V gave up 2 bases and J gave up 4 bases, with 24 bases separating them. There are 18 residues in the CDR3. Germline assignment: CDR1 SEHNR and CDR2 FQNEAQ (reference sequence). Written as DNA, the CDR3 is TGTGCCAGCAGCTTACGTTTCTCCCAAGAGAGGACTGCTTACGAGCAGTACTTC. It is translated as CASSLRFSQERTAYEQYF. The full variable domain, in which reference TRBV7-9 and TRBJ2-7 provide the parts outside the CDR3, is DTGVSQNPRHKITKRGQNVTFRCDPISEHNRLYWYRQTLGQGPEFLTYFQNEAQLEKSRLLSDRFSAERPKGSFSTLEIQRTEQGDSAMYLCASSLRFSQERTAYEQYFGPGTRLTVT.

This clonotype was detected a few times. V is TRBV4-1 and J is TRBJ2-2, with TRBD2 identical over 8 bases. The germline gives CDR1 MGHRA, CDR2 YSYEKL. There are 18 residues in the CDR3. Trimming cost V 1 base and J 1 base; bases outside gene matches: 8. DNA of the CDR3: TGCGCCAGCAGCCAAGGGGTAGCGGGAATAGGGAACACCGGGGAGCTGTTTTTT. Translating it yields CASSQGVAGIGNTGELFF.

The sample holds a few counts of this clonotype. This rearrangement joins TRBV30 to TRBJ2-7; 7 positions match TRBD2. V was pared by 0 bases and J by 6 bases, with 5 bases of the junction left unmatched. The germline V gene encodes CDR1 GTSNPN and CDR2 SVGIG (reference sequence). This CDR3 is built from 13 residues. The CDR3 nucleotides read TGTGCCTGGAGTGTGGGGGGGTTCGGCGAGCAGTACTTC. Protein product: CAWSVGGFGEQYF.

This clonotype has a count of ten or more. The rearrangement links TRBV20-1 to TRBJ1-5, with D hard to call. CDR1 is DFQATT, CDR2 SNEGSKA, per germline (reference sequence). The CDR3 sequence is 15 residues long. Trimming pared 3 bases from V and 4 bases from J, leaving 16 bases between. DNA of the CDR3: TGCAGTGCTAGCCCCCGGGAGGCTTCTAATCAGCCCCAGCATTTT. As protein: CSASPREASNQPQHF.

There are a few counts of this clonotype. The chain uses TRBV30 and TRBJ1-1; TRBD1 matches at 7 bases. Germline V gene sequence: CDR1 GTSNPN, CDR2 SVGIG (reference sequence). V lost 0 bases to trimming and J lost 1 base; unmatched junction nucleotides: 5. This CDR3 has 15 amino acids. The CDR3 sequence: CAWSVGWTGNTEAFF. The CDR3 DNA sequence: TGTGCCTGGAGTGTGGGGTGGACAGGGAACACTGAAGCTTTCTTT. Filled out from reference TRBV30 and TRBJ1-1, the complete variable domain reads SQTIHQWPATLVQPVGSPLSLECTVEGTSNPNLYWYRQAAGRGLQLLFYSVGIGQISSEVPQNLSASRPQDRQFILSSKKLLLSDSGFYLCAWSVGWTGNTEAFFGQGTRLTVV.

This clonotype has a count of ten or more. V is TRBV3-1 and J is TRBJ1-4; D ambiguous. The V end lost 4 bases, the J end lost 7 bases, and 16 bases lay between the germline ends. The V gene's germline CDR1 is LGHDT and CDR2 YNNKEL (reference sequence). CDR3 length equals 15 residues. CDR3 DNA sequence: TGTGCCAGCAGCCCCGGGGAGGGCTGGAGTGAAAAACTGTTTTTT. Translated, it gives CASSPGEGWSEKLFF.

This clonotype was counted ten times or more. The chain employs TRBV6-1 and TRBJ2-7, with 9 bases identical to TRBD2. Germline CDR1 and CDR2: MNHNS and SASEGT. This CDR3 spans 15 amino acids. The V gene end was trimmed by 5 bases and the J gene end by 2 bases; junction bases not matched to a gene: 7. CDR3 in DNA: TGTGCCAGCAGTCCCACCGCTAGCGGGGCCTACGAGCAGTACTTC. Translated, it gives CASSPTASGAYEQYF.

The chain carries TRBV14 and TRBJ2-7; no firm D call. The CDR3 covers 13 residues. V dropped 1 base and J dropped 5 bases, with 9 bases sitting between them. Germline lookup yields CDR1 SGHDN and CDR2 FVKESK. CDR3 in DNA: TGTGCCAGCAGCCAAGTGATGGGGAACGAGCAGTACTTC. Translating gives CASSQVMGNEQYF.

The sample holds many counts of this clonotype. The V gene is TRBV7-2, the J gene TRBJ2-3; tentatively, D is TRBD1 or TRBD2 (5 bases each). The CDR3 runs 15 residues. The germline V gene has CDR1 SGHTA and CDR2 FQGNSA. Trimming removed 5 bases from V and 6 bases from J, with 18 bases in between. The CDR3 is CASSLRGLPLDTQYF. The DNA for the CDR3 is TGTGCCAGCAGCCTGAGGGGTCTACCTCTCGATACGCAGTATTTT.